The 9 T cell receptor beta chains below come from one sample, sequenced in a study of blood T cell repertoires in COVID-19. The table came from immunoSEQ multiplex PCR; TCRdb's copy has only in-frame clones and leaves some out. The sample includes fewer than 200,000 clones, 85% to 90% seen only once; the top ten take 2.5% to 3%. The material sequenced was peripheral blood. These receptor sequences come from a woman aged 80 or over with COVID-19, enrolled during active disease.

This rearrangement joins TRBV7-2 to TRBJ1-6; TRBD1 is a possible D gene (6 bases). Trimming took 2 bases from V and 8 from J, leaving 10 bases between them. Per germline, CDR1 SGHTA and CDR2 FQGNSA. The CDR3 runs 14 residues. CDR3 sequence: CASSLMAGDSPLHF. The CDR3 DNA reads as TGTGCCAGCAGCTTAATGGCAGGGGATTCACCCCTCCACTTT.

The J gene is TRBJ1-5, the V gene TRBV19, with a possible D match to TRBD1 (5 bases). Germline V gene lookup returns CDR1 LNHDA and CDR2 SQIVND (reference sequence). V lost 5 bases to trimming and J lost 5 bases, with 10 bases between them. The CDR3 loop spans 13 amino acids. The CDR3 DNA is TGTGCCAGTAGTCTCAGGGATGATCAGCCCCAGCATTTT. Protein product: CASSLRDDQPQHF.

This clone has a handful of counts. The CDR3 here is CASSQDRNYGYTF. The CDR3 nucleotides are TGCGCCAGCAGCCAGGACAGGAACTATGGCTACACCTTC. The rearrangement joins TRBV5-1 to TRBJ1-2; the match to TRBD1 covers 7 bases. J lost 2 bases, V lost 4 bases, and 2 bases had no gene match. Germline-derived CDR1 and CDR2 are SGHRS and YFSETQ. The CDR3 covers 13 residues.

This chain joins TRBV5-1 and TRBJ1-1; 7 nucleotides agree with TRBD1. Germline trimming cut 6 bases from V and 0 bases from J; bases unmatched to any gene: 11. CDR1 is SGHRS and CDR2 is YFSETQ in the germline V gene. The CDR3 spans 16 residues. This CDR3 is CASTSTSGTVNTEAFF. In DNA form, the CDR3 reads TGCGCCAGCACCTCAACCTCCGGGACAGTGAACACTGAAGCTTTCTTT. Complete variable domain (other parts from reference TRBV5-1 and TRBJ1-1): KAGVTQTPRYLIKTRGQQVTLSCSPISGHRSVSWYQQTPGQGLQFLFEYFSETQRNKGNFPGRFSGRQFSNSRSEMNVSTLELGDSALYLCASTSTSGTVNTEAFFGQGTRLTVV.

The chain carries TRBV6-5 and TRBJ1-1, with a possible D match to TRBD1 (6 bases). Trimming took off 7 bases at V and 1 base at J, with 13 bases between the two ends. Germline CDR1 MNHEY, CDR2 SVGAGI. The CDR3 sequence is 14 residues long. CDR3 DNA sequence: TGTGCCAGCAAATTCACAGGGCAGAACACTGAAGCTTTCTTT. This encodes CASKFTGQNTEAFF.

The gene calls are TRBV14 and TRBJ2-7; 7 bases are a match to TRBD2. Germline loops: CDR1 SGHDN, CDR2 FVKESK. After removal of 4 bases from V and 7 bases from J, the junction contained 13 bases not matched to a gene. The CDR3 runs 15 residues. The CDR3 coding sequence is TGTGCCAGCAGCCCGCTAGCGGCGGGGACTGGGGAGCAGTACTTC. Encoded protein: CASSPLAAGTGEQYF. Filled out from reference TRBV14 and TRBJ2-7, the complete variable domain reads EAGVTQFPSHSVIEKGQTVTLRCDPISGHDNLYWYRRVMGKEIKFLLHFVKESKQDESGMPNNRFLAERTGGTYSTLKVQPAELEDSGVYFCASSPLAAGTGEQYFGPGTRLTVT.

The rearrangement links TRBV7-2 to TRBJ2-5; no reliable D call. The V gene lost 2 bases and the J gene lost 4 bases, with 5 bases spanning the gap. Germline values: CDR1 SGHTA, CDR2 FQGNSA. The CDR3 is 12 amino acids. CDR3 sequence reads: CASSLSVETQYF. The CDR3 bases are TGTGCCAGCAGCTTAAGCGTAGAGACCCAGTACTTC.

The rearrangement links TRBV6-6 to TRBJ1-3; TRBD1 agrees at 7 bases. Germline-derived CDR1 and CDR2 are MNHNY and SVGAGI (reference sequence). The CDR3 extends over 16 amino acids. J lost 0 bases, V lost 7 bases, and 9 bases had no gene match. The CDR3 here is CASTIGTASSGNTIYF. Written as DNA, the CDR3 is TGTGCCAGCACCATAGGGACAGCCAGCTCTGGAAACACCATATATTTT.

This chain links TRBV13 with TRBJ1-1, with D possibly matching TRBD1 (5 bases). Germline CDR1 reads PRHDT; CDR2 reads FYEKMQ (reference sequence). The CDR3 runs to 15 residues. Trimming shortened V by 2 bases and J by 1 base, and 11 bases separated the two germline ends. In DNA, the CDR3 is TGTGCCAGCAGCTTATTTACAGGCGGGAACACTGAAGCTTTCTTT. Its protein is CASSLFTGGNTEAFF.